A selection of T cell receptor beta chains follows, all from one sample in a study of metastatic and nonmetastatic thyroid tumors. TCRdb re-clonotyped the PCR reads through MiXCR. This repertoire shows some 17,000 clones, roughly 22% found once; its top ten account for 20% to 25%. The source material was adjacent normal tissue. The receptor set was obtained from a female donor with papillary thyroid cancer or a benign thyroid nodule (not recorded which). Some clones in this sample may be carry-over from other donors' samples. The CDR3 runs from the conserved cysteine through the conserved F or W. D genes are given only for firm matches. Clone size appears in some rows only: once, few, many, or a class for an expanded clone.

v_call,d_call,clone_size,j_call,cdr3_nt,cdr3_aa
TRBV5-1,.,many,TRBJ2-7,TGCGCCAGCAGCTTGGCCGGGGGCTACTACGAGCAGTACTTC,CASSLAGGYYEQYF
TRBV6-2/TRBV6-3,.,.,TRBJ1-1,TGTGCCAGCAGAACCGACAGCCACACTGAAGCTTTCTTT,CASRTDSHTEAFF
TRBV20-1,.,.,TRBJ1-2,TGCAGTGCTAAGGGGAGTATTGACTATGGCTACACCTTC,CSAKGSIDYGYTF
TRBV11-2,.,few,TRBJ2-7,TGTGCCAGCAGCTTGCTCGGGACCTACGAGCAGTACTTC,CASSLLGTYEQYF
TRBV28,.,many,TRBJ1-2,TGTGCCAGCAGTTTAGTTAGCGGGCTATGGGGCTACACCTTC,CASSLVSGLWGYTF
TRBV6-1,.,many,TRBJ1-1,TGTGCCAGCAGGGGTGACCAGTTTTCGGCTTTCTTT,CASRGDQFSAFF
TRBV28,TRBD2,.,TRBJ2-7,TGTGCCAGCAGTACCGGGACTAGCGGGAGCGCCATCATCTACGAGCAGTACTTC,CASSTGTSGSAIIYEQYF
TRBV27,.,.,TRBJ2-3,TGTGCCAGCAGTTCCGGACTGACCCGTAGCACAGATACGCAGTATTTT,CASSSGLTRSTDTQYF
TRBV11-3,TRBD1,.,TRBJ1-2,TGTGCCAGCAGCAACAGGGGTGATGGCTACACCTTC,CASSNRGDGYTF
TRBV7-3,TRBD2,.,TRBJ2-3,TGTGCCAGCAGCTCCCACGTAGCGGGGGTCAATACGCAGTATTTT,CASSSHVAGVNTQYF
TRBV9,TRBD1,.,TRBJ1-2,TGTGCCAGCAGCGGACGACAGGGACCTTATGGCTACACCTTC,CASSGRQGPYGYTF
TRBV28,TRBD1,few,TRBJ2-1,TGTGCCAGCAGCCCGATAGCACCGGGACAGGGGGCCTACAATGAGCAGTTCTTC,CASSPIAPGQGAYNEQFF
TRBV3-1,TRBD2,.,TRBJ2-4,TGTGCCAGCAGCCAAGGTAGCGGGGGGTCCAAAAACATTCAGTACTTC,CASSQGSGGSKNIQYF
TRBV28,.,large,TRBJ1-1,TGTGCCAGCAGTTTGAGAGGGGCCACTGAAGCTTTCTTT,CASSLRGATEAFF
TRBV27,.,few,TRBJ1-5,TGTGCCAGCAGTTTATATCCCCCGCAGAGCAATCAGCCCCAGCATTTT,CASSLYPPQSNQPQHF
TRBV7-9,TRBD1,few,TRBJ2-1,TGTGCCAGCAGCTCTAGTACAGGGGAATATGAGCAGTTCTTC,CASSSSTGEYEQFF
TRBV9,.,few,TRBJ2-7,TGTGCCAGCAGCGTAGATGGAACCTACGAGCAGTACTTC,CASSVDGTYEQYF
TRBV5-1,TRBD2,few,TRBJ2-5,TGCGCCAGCAGCTTAAAACAACTAGCGGGCCTGCAAGAGACCCAGTACTTC,CASSLKQLAGLQETQYF
TRBV14,TRBD1,.,TRBJ2-7,TGTGCCAGCAGCCAAGGAGGCGGGACAGGGGAAACTCGGAATAGGCAGTACTTC,CASSQGGGTGETRNRQYF
TRBV19,.,many,TRBJ2-1,TGTGCCAGTAATAAGGGATACAATGAGCAGTTCTTC,CASNKGYNEQFF
TRBV6-1,.,.,TRBJ2-1,TGTGCCAGCAGTGAAAGAGGAGGGGGAACCTACAATGAGCAGTTCTTC,CASSERGGGTYNEQFF
TRBV11-3,.,many,TRBJ2-7,TGTGCCAGCAGCTTATATGACGTGGGCTACGAGCAGTACTTC,CASSLYDVGYEQYF
TRBV3-1,.,.,TRBJ2-7,TGTGCCAGCAGCCCCATGTTACTAGGCACCTACGAGCAGTACTTC,CASSPMLLGTYEQYF